Sequencing of this T cell receptor (beta chain) was carried out in a study of T cell changes during pregnancy in multiple sclerosis. The protocol was immunoSEQ multiplex PCR, while the TCRdb copy is restricted to in-frame clones and leaves out a portion. The table lists around 70,000 clones, roughly 92% of them singletons. The TCR sequence derives from a female donor with multiple sclerosis, enrolled in a pregnancy study. Sequencing used peripheral blood, obtained in the second trimester of pregnancy.

The chain's CDR3 is CASSQDALRDSYNYGYTF. The CDR3 DNA is TGCGCCAGCAGCCAAGATGCCCTCCGGGACAGCTATAACTATGGCTACACCTTC. This chain joins TRBV4-3 and TRBJ1-2; 7 bases align to TRBD1. Germline-derived CDR1 and CDR2 are LGHNA and YSLEER. V was pared by 0 bases and J by 1 base, with 11 bases of the junction left unmatched. The CDR3 sequence is 18 residues long.